This is a list of T cell receptor beta chains from one sample in a study of tumor and adjacent non-tumor tissue in lung cancer. Each CDR3 protein gets one entry after TCRdb re-called the multiplex PCR reads with MiXCR. The sample shows 89,000 or so distinct CDR3 sequences, 61% of them seen only once. Sequencing input: lung tumor tissue. These receptor sequences come from a man in his sixties or seventies with non-small cell lung cancer. Both conserved end residues are part of each CDR3. The D gene is left open where the match is weak. Clone sizes are given selectively: once, few, many, or a class where the clone is expanded.

j_call: TRBJ1-3; d_call: -; clone_size: -; v_call: TRBV29-1; cdr3_aa: CNVEGFTARSGNTIYF; cdr3_nt: TGCAACGTTGAAGGCTTTACTGCGAGGTCTGGAAACACCATATATTTT
j_call: TRBJ2-1; d_call: -; clone_size: -; v_call: TRBV29-1; cdr3_aa: CNVGETEQFF; cdr3_nt: TGCAACGTGGGGGAGACTGAGCAGTTTTTC
j_call: TRBJ2-1; d_call: TRBD2; clone_size: many; v_call: TRBV5-4; cdr3_aa: CASSFSGGTRYNEQFF; cdr3_nt: TGTGCCAGCAGCTTTAGCGGGGGGACCCGCTACAATGAGCAGTTCTTC
j_call: TRBJ2-4; d_call: -; clone_size: -; v_call: TRBV28; cdr3_aa: CASSFPWGNIQYF; cdr3_nt: TGTGCCAGCAGTTTTCCATGGGGAAACATTCAGTACTTC
j_call: TRBJ2-7; d_call: -; clone_size: many; v_call: TRBV5-5; cdr3_aa: CASSPSYEQYF; cdr3_nt: TGTGCCAGCAGCCCTAGCTACGAGCAGTACTTC
j_call: TRBJ2-7; d_call: -; clone_size: -; v_call: TRBV4-1; cdr3_aa: CASSLGHEDEQYF; cdr3_nt: TGCGCCAGCAGCCTTGGACATGAGGACGAACAGTACTTC
j_call: TRBJ2-7; d_call: -; clone_size: -; v_call: TRBV6-1; cdr3_aa: CASLHPGGSDEQYF; cdr3_nt: TGTGCCAGCTTACATCCGGGGGGCAGCGACGAGCAGTATTTC
j_call: TRBJ2-3; d_call: -; clone_size: many; v_call: TRBV14; cdr3_aa: CASSQDRGGTDTQYF; cdr3_nt: TGTGCCAGCAGCCAAGACAGGGGAGGCACAGATACGCAGTATTTT
j_call: TRBJ2-1; d_call: -; clone_size: many; v_call: TRBV10-3; cdr3_aa: CAISDPRYNEQFF; cdr3_nt: TGTGCCATCAGTGACCCCCGCTACAATGAGCAGTTCTTC
j_call: TRBJ2-6; d_call: -; clone_size: -; v_call: TRBV29-1; cdr3_aa: CSVELGVSGGNVLTF; cdr3_nt: TGCAGCGTTGAACTAGGGGTATCTGGGGGCAATGTCCTGACTTTC
j_call: TRBJ2-2; d_call: -; clone_size: -; v_call: TRBV12-3/TRBV12-4; cdr3_aa: CASSPGYWDTGELFF; cdr3_nt: TGTGCCAGCAGCCCAGGGTACTGGGACACCGGGGAGCTGTTTTTT
j_call: TRBJ2-7; d_call: -; clone_size: few; v_call: TRBV18; cdr3_aa: CASSPASVSFEQYF; cdr3_nt: TGTGCCAGCTCACCAGCCAGTGTCTCCTTCGAGCAGTACTTC
j_call: TRBJ1-4; d_call: -; clone_size: -; v_call: TRBV20-1; cdr3_aa: CSAISAPKKLFF; cdr3_nt: TGCAGTGCTATATCAGCGCCCAAAAAACTGTTTTTT
j_call: TRBJ2-1; d_call: TRBD2; clone_size: -; v_call: TRBV29-1; cdr3_aa: CSIEVTSIAHNEQFF; cdr3_nt: TGCAGCATTGAAGTGACTAGCATAGCCCACAATGAGCAGTTCTTC
j_call: TRBJ1-5; d_call: TRBD1; clone_size: few; v_call: TRBV6-6; cdr3_aa: CASSYSSGTGDVRPQHF; cdr3_nt: TGTGCCAGTAGTTACTCTTCCGGGACAGGGGACGTCAGACCCCAACATTTT
j_call: TRBJ2-7; d_call: -; clone_size: many; v_call: TRBV4-1; cdr3_aa: CASSRWGASEAEQYF; cdr3_nt: TGCGCCAGCAGCCGTTGGGGGGCTAGCGAGGCAGAGCAGTACTTC
j_call: TRBJ2-1; d_call: -; clone_size: many; v_call: TRBV29-1; cdr3_aa: CSVPIPGTGYNEQFF; cdr3_nt: TGCAGCGTCCCGATCCCCGGGACTGGCTACAATGAGCAGTTCTTC
j_call: TRBJ1-6; d_call: -; clone_size: -; v_call: TRBV10-3; cdr3_aa: CIISGRDNSPLHF; cdr3_nt: TGTATCATCAGTGGGAGGGATAATTCACCCCTCCACTTT
j_call: TRBJ1-4; d_call: TRBD1; clone_size: many; v_call: TRBV5-4; cdr3_aa: CASSLGQGTREKLFF; cdr3_nt: TGTGCCAGCAGCTTGGGACAGGGGACGCGTGAAAAACTGTTTTTT
j_call: TRBJ2-3; d_call: -; clone_size: -; v_call: TRBV30; cdr3_aa: CALKENTDTQYF; cdr3_nt: TGTGCCTTGAAGGAAAATACAGATACGCAGTATTTT
j_call: TRBJ2-1; d_call: -; clone_size: many; v_call: TRBV4-1; cdr3_aa: CASSQEVKTFNEQFF; cdr3_nt: TGCGCCAGCAGCCAAGAGGTCAAAACCTTCAATGAGCAGTTCTTC
j_call: TRBJ1-6; d_call: -; clone_size: -; v_call: TRBV12-3/TRBV12-4; cdr3_aa: CVSSLTRNSPLLF; cdr3_nt: TGTGTCAGCAGTTTAACTCGGAATTCACCCCTCCTCTTT
j_call: TRBJ2-3; d_call: TRBD2; clone_size: once; v_call: TRBV27; cdr3_aa: CASRSGRLRADTQYF; cdr3_nt: TGTGCCAGCCGGAGCGGGAGACTCCGCGCAGATACGCAGTATTTT
j_call: TRBJ2-5; d_call: -; clone_size: once; v_call: TRBV10-1; cdr3_aa: CASNGTAQETQYF; cdr3_nt: TGCGCCAGCAACGGGACGGCACAAGAGACCCAGTACTTC
j_call: TRBJ2-1; d_call: TRBD2; clone_size: few; v_call: TRBV7-8; cdr3_aa: CASSLASAGGHNEQFF; cdr3_nt: TGTGCCAGCAGCTTAGCCAGCGCGGGGGGACACAATGAGCAGTTCTTC
j_call: TRBJ2-7; d_call: -; clone_size: -; v_call: TRBV11-2; cdr3_aa: CVNSPGLLYEQYF; cdr3_nt: TGCGTCAACAGCCCCGGGCTGCTTTACGAGCAATACTTC
j_call: TRBJ2-3; d_call: TRBD2; clone_size: -; v_call: TRBV4-2; cdr3_aa: CACSQGRGGGPDTQYF; cdr3_nt: TGTGCCTGCAGCCAAGGCCGGGGGGGGGGCCCAGATACGCAGTATTTT
j_call: TRBJ2-6; d_call: -; clone_size: -; v_call: TRBV10-3; cdr3_aa: CGISQQESGANILTF; cdr3_nt: TGTGGCATCAGTCAACAGGAGTCTGGGGCCAACATCCTGACTTTC
j_call: TRBJ1-1; d_call: -; clone_size: -; v_call: TRBV11-2; cdr3_aa: CDSSSRGYTEAFF; cdr3_nt: TGTGACAGCAGTAGCAGGGGATATACTGAAGCTTTCTTT
j_call: TRBJ2-7; d_call: TRBD2; clone_size: -; v_call: TRBV5-1; cdr3_aa: CANSGCSGGCEQYF; cdr3_nt: TGCGCAAACAGCGGTTGCTCGGGGGGTTGCGAGCAGTACTTC
j_call: TRBJ2-4; d_call: -; clone_size: -; v_call: TRBV2; cdr3_aa: CASSLNRVAKNIQYF; cdr3_nt: TGTGCCAGCAGCCTTAACAGGGTAGCCAAAAACATTCAGTACTTC
j_call: TRBJ2-2; d_call: -; clone_size: many; v_call: TRBV11-2; cdr3_aa: CASSLVRVTGELFF; cdr3_nt: TGTGCCAGCAGCTTAGTCAGGGTCACCGGGGAGCTGTTTTTT
j_call: TRBJ2-1; d_call: TRBD1; clone_size: -; v_call: TRBV7-9; cdr3_aa: CARSIRQGPGNEQFF; cdr3_nt: TGTGCCAGGAGCATTCGACAGGGTCCGGGCAATGAGCAGTTCTTC
j_call: TRBJ2-7; d_call: TRBD2; clone_size: -; v_call: TRBV20-1; cdr3_aa: CSARGRLVGGYQTYEQYF; cdr3_nt: TGCAGTGCTAGAGGTCGGCTAGTGGGAGGGTATCAGACCTACGAGCAGTACTTC
j_call: TRBJ2-1; d_call: -; clone_size: few; v_call: TRBV27; cdr3_aa: CASGTGYNEQFF; cdr3_nt: TGTGCCAGTGGTACGGGGTACAATGAGCAGTTCTTC
j_call: TRBJ2-2; d_call: -; clone_size: -; v_call: TRBV11-1; cdr3_aa: CASSLAPGPGELYF; cdr3_nt: TGTGCCAGCAGCTTAGCCCCGGGCCCCGGGGAGCTGTATTTT
j_call: TRBJ1-5; d_call: TRBD1; clone_size: -; v_call: TRBV6-1; cdr3_aa: CASSLDRVYQPQHF; cdr3_nt: TGTGCCAGCAGCTTAGACAGGGTCTATCAGCCCCAACATTTT
j_call: TRBJ2-7; d_call: -; clone_size: -; v_call: TRBV12-3/TRBV12-4; cdr3_aa: CASNLKGTSYEQYF; cdr3_nt: TGTGCTAGCAATTTAAAGGGGACCTCCTACGAGCAGTACTTC
j_call: TRBJ2-5; d_call: -; clone_size: -; v_call: TRBV11-2; cdr3_aa: CASSAPPGGNQETLYF; cdr3_nt: TGTGCCAGCAGCGCCCCCCCTGGGGGGAACCAAGAGACCCTGTACTTC
j_call: TRBJ1-1; d_call: -; clone_size: -; v_call: TRBV19; cdr3_aa: CASTAYLEAFF; cdr3_nt: TGTGCCAGCACAGCCTATTTAGAAGCTTTCTTT
j_call: TRBJ2-1; d_call: -; clone_size: once; v_call: TRBV10-3; cdr3_aa: CDVGGSGNYNEQFF; cdr3_nt: TGTGATGTCGGGGGAAGCGGTAACTACAATGAGCAGTTCTTC
j_call: TRBJ2-1; d_call: -; clone_size: -; v_call: TRBV4-2; cdr3_aa: CGSSSTGGNEQFF; cdr3_nt: TGTGGCAGCAGCTCGACTGGTGGCAATGAGCAGTTCTTC
j_call: TRBJ2-7; d_call: -; clone_size: -; v_call: TRBV13; cdr3_aa: CASSSIRTLGSYEQYF; cdr3_nt: TGTGCCAGCAGCTCCATACGGACTTTGGGTTCCTACGAGCAGTACTTC
j_call: TRBJ2-2; d_call: -; clone_size: -; v_call: TRBV12-5; cdr3_aa: CASGLDQGPTGGLFF; cdr3_nt: TGTGCTAGTGGTTTGGACCAGGGGCCCACCGGGGGGCTGTTTTTT
j_call: TRBJ2-1; d_call: -; clone_size: -; v_call: TRBV10-3; cdr3_aa: CAITESTLEQFF; cdr3_nt: TGTGCCATCACTGAGTCGACATTGGAGCAGTTCTTC
j_call: TRBJ1-1; d_call: -; clone_size: -; v_call: TRBV5-1; cdr3_aa: CASSGGGARNTEAFF; cdr3_nt: TGCGCCAGCAGCGGCGGGGGTGCACGGAACACTGAAGCTTTCTTT
j_call: TRBJ2-5; d_call: -; clone_size: many; v_call: TRBV5-6; cdr3_aa: CASSPSDREGTQYF; cdr3_nt: TGTGCCAGCAGCCCGTCGGACAGGGAGGGGACCCAGTACTTC